This T cell receptor beta chain was recorded in a study of blood T cell repertoires in COVID-19. This clone was found once. Some clones are missing from TCRdb's copy, which holds only in-frame ones; the method was immunoSEQ multiplex PCR. In the table there are a few hundred thousand clones, 80% of which are singletons. What was sequenced was peripheral blood. The receptor comes from a human donor in a cohort sampled during active COVID-19.

The CDR3 region is CASSQVVVILRETQYF. The CDR3 coding sequence is TGCGCCAGCAGCCAAGTCGTAGTTATCTTGAGAGAGACCCAGTACTTC. The chain recombines TRBV4-1 with TRBJ2-5, with D unclear. CDR1 MGHRA and CDR2 YSYEKL come from the germline V gene. The CDR3 sequence is 16 residues long. The V gene lost 1 base and the J gene lost 4 bases, with 16 bases spanning the gap.